The rows below give T cell receptor beta chains drawn from one sample of a study of OX40 agonist ivuxolimab in advanced cancers. Repertoires were generated with immunoSEQ multiplex PCR, while TCRdb's copy carries only in-frame clones and drops some. The sample contains 30,000 to 45,000 clones, 88% of which appear only once. Sequences were derived from CD4+ or CD8+ T cells sorted from blood, sampled in a trial of the OX40 agonist ivuxolimab. Receptors were obtained from an adult with an advanced solid tumor such as melanoma, head and neck, liver or kidney cancer. CDR3s include the opening cysteine and the closing phenylalanine or tryptophan. D genes are given only for firm matches. Size is omitted from some rows. Given values are once, few, many or a class for expanded clones.

D,size,J,V,CDR3,DNA
NA,NA,TRBJ2-7,TRBV5-4,CASSSPGYGEQYF,TGTGCCAGCAGCTCCCCCGGGTATGGCGAGCAGTACTTC
NA,NA,TRBJ1-4,TRBV5-1,CASSLAGMGRRNEKLFF,TGCGCCAGCAGCTTGGCCGGGATGGGACGGAGGAATGAAAAACTGTTTTTT
NA,NA,TRBJ2-3,TRBV6-5,CASSSSASYTDTQYF,TGTGCCAGCAGTTCCAGCGCTTCCTACACAGATACGCAGTATTTT
NA,NA,TRBJ1-5,TRBV30,CAWSGQPADQPQHF,TGTGCCTGGAGTGGGCAGCCGGCGGATCAGCCCCAGCATTTT
NA,NA,TRBJ2-7,TRBV10-3,CAISGIHEQYF,TGTGCCATCAGTGGAATCCACGAGCAGTACTTC
TRBD2,NA,TRBJ2-1,TRBV19,CASSIGKGLAIYNEQFF,TGTGCCAGTAGTATAGGGAAGGGACTAGCCATATACAATGAGCAGTTCTTC
NA,NA,TRBJ1-2,TRBV2,CASSRGAYGYTF,TGTGCCAGCAGCCGGGGTGCTTATGGCTACACCTTC
TRBD2,NA,TRBJ2-1,TRBV7-6,CASSSTPTSPVAYNEQFF,TGTGCCAGCAGCTCCACGCCGACTAGCCCCGTTGCATACAATGAGCAGTTCTTC
NA,NA,TRBJ2-3,TRBV9,CASSVGVQTDTQYF,TGTGCCAGCAGCGTAGGTGTCCAAACAGATACGCAGTATTTT
NA,NA,TRBJ2-1,TRBV30,CAWSVAREQFF,TGTGCCTGGAGTGTAGCCCGTGAGCAGTTCTTC
NA,NA,TRBJ2-4,TRBV27,CASSFRGRGEAKNIQYF,TGTGCCAGCAGTTTCAGGGGTCGGGGGGAGGCCAAAAACATTCAGTACTTC
TRBD2,NA,TRBJ2-1,TRBV19,CASSPLPGLAGVNEQFF,TGTGCCAGTAGTCCTCTTCCGGGACTAGCGGGAGTGAATGAGCAGTTCTTC
TRBD1,NA,TRBJ2-3,TRBV18,CASSPSSAGTVATDTQYF,TGTGCCAGCTCACCTTCATCTGCCGGGACAGTTGCGACAGATACGCAGTATTTT
NA,NA,TRBJ1-5,TRBV2,CASSKTVNSNQPQHF,TGTGCCAGCAGTAAGACAGTAAATAGCAATCAGCCCCAGCATTTT
NA,once,TRBJ2-1,TRBV30,CAWGDLRGNEQFF,TGTGCCTGGGGCGACCTTAGGGGGAATGAGCAGTTCTTC
NA,NA,TRBJ2-7,TRBV18,CASSPPGGEQYF,TGTGCCAGCTCACCACCGGGGGGCGAGCAGTACTTC
NA,NA,TRBJ2-3,TRBV28,CASSLPSAITDTQYF,TGTGCCAGCAGTTTACCATCCGCGATCACAGATACGCAGTATTTT
TRBD2,NA,TRBJ2-2,TRBV19,CASSIGEGSTGELFF,TGTGCCAGTAGTATAGGGGAGGGGTCCACCGGGGAGCTGTTTTTT
NA,NA,TRBJ2-7,TRBV5-5,CASSVRQPSSYEQYF,TGTGCCAGCAGCGTAAGACAGCCCAGCTCCTACGAGCAGTACTTC
NA,NA,TRBJ2-2,TRBV7-2,CASSLVRGAQTGELFF,TGTGCCAGCAGCTTAGTTCGGGGGGCGCAGACCGGGGAGCTGTTTTTT
NA,few,TRBJ2-3,TRBV28,CASSLPTELTDTQYF,TGTGCCAGCAGTTTACCAACAGAACTCACAGATACGCAGTATTTT
TRBD2,NA,TRBJ2-1,TRBV5-1,CASSSASSGSSYNEQFF,TGCGCCAGCAGCTCGGCCTCTAGCGGGAGCTCCTACAATGAGCAGTTCTTC
NA,NA,TRBJ2-1,TRBV23-1,CASSQFRTPSYNEQFF,TGCGCCAGCAGTCAATTTCGGACACCATCCTACAATGAGCAGTTCTTC
NA,NA,TRBJ1-2,TRBV5-6,CASSLPGFLYGYTF,TGTGCCAGCAGCTTGCCAGGTTTCCTTTATGGCTACACCTTC
NA,few,TRBJ2-2,TRBV11-2,CASSRTNTGELFF,TGTGCCAGCAGCCGAACCAACACCGGGGAGCTGTTTTTT
NA,NA,TRBJ2-7,TRBV6-1,CASSGRGRSSYEQYF,TGTGCCAGCAGTGGCCGGGGGAGAAGCTCCTACGAGCAGTACTTC
NA,NA,TRBJ2-7,TRBV27,CASSLNSGNEQYF,TGTGCCAGCAGTTTAAATAGTGGGAACGAGCAGTACTTC
NA,once,TRBJ1-1,TRBV6-1,CASRATEAFF,TGTGCCAGCAGGGCGACAGAAGCTTTCTTT
TRBD1,NA,TRBJ2-5,TRBV7-7,CASSAGQGRKTQYF,TGTGCTAGCAGCGCGGGACAGGGGCGGAAGACCCAGTACTTC
NA,NA,TRBJ1-5,TRBV6-4,CASSPLVRNRRDQPQHF,TGTGCCAGCAGTCCCCTCGTGAGGAACAGAAGGGATCAGCCCCAGCATTTT
NA,NA,TRBJ2-5,TRBV28,CASGWGETQYF,TGTGCCAGCGGCTGGGGGGAGACCCAGTACTTC
NA,NA,TRBJ2-1,TRBV25-1,CASSELQGRNEQFF,TGTGCCAGCAGTGAACTCCAGGGTCGCAATGAGCAGTTCTTC
NA,NA,TRBJ2-5,TRBV28,CASSLSRGRETQYF,TGTGCCAGCAGTCTAAGCAGGGGTCGCGAGACCCAGTACTTC
NA,NA,TRBJ2-1,TRBV6-6,CASSYPEQGRYEQFF,TGTGCCAGCAGTTACCCCGAGCAGGGGAGGTATGAGCAGTTCTTC
TRBD1,NA,TRBJ2-6,TRBV2,CASSEAWTGSSGANVLTF,TGTGCCAGCAGTGAAGCCTGGACAGGCTCCTCTGGGGCCAACGTCCTGACTTTC
NA,NA,TRBJ2-1,TRBV6-5,CASSYSRTNNEQFF,TGTGCCAGCAGTTACTCGCGGACGAACAATGAGCAGTTCTTC
NA,NA,TRBJ2-1,TRBV5-1,CASSTGLNRDEQFF,TGCGCCAGCAGCACAGGACTGAACCGTGATGAGCAGTTCTTC
NA,NA,TRBJ1-3,TRBV7-6,CASSLVVPSPGAGNTIYF,TGTGCCAGCAGCTTAGTAGTCCCCTCTCCAGGGGCCGGAAACACCATATATTTT
NA,once,TRBJ1-2,TRBV7-8,CASSLGTLSNYGYTF,TGTGCCAGCAGCTTAGGAACACTATCTAACTATGGCTACACCTTC
TRBD1,NA,TRBJ2-3,TRBV10-3,CAISLQGDSADTQYF,TGTGCCATCAGTCTACAGGGGGATTCGGCAGATACGCAGTATTTT
TRBD1,once,TRBJ1-2,TRBV2,CASRSPGTGRERSYTF,TGTGCCAGCAGGAGTCCCGGGACAGGTCGAGAGCGCAGCTACACCTTC
TRBD2,NA,TRBJ2-2,TRBV6-4,CASSQTSGSPPGELFF,TGTGCCAGCAGTCAGACTAGCGGGAGCCCGCCCGGGGAGCTGTTTTTT
NA,NA,TRBJ2-2,TRBV6-1,CASSEFGRNTGELFF,TGTGCCAGCAGTGAATTTGGCAGGAACACCGGGGAGCTGTTTTTT
NA,NA,TRBJ2-5,TRBV28,CASSQRNLRGRGETQYF,TGTGCCAGCAGTCAGAGGAACCTACGCGGAAGAGGGGAGACCCAGTACTTC
TRBD2,NA,TRBJ2-1,TRBV5-4,CASSKLAGADNEQFF,TGTGCCAGCAGCAAACTAGCGGGGGCGGACAATGAGCAGTTCTTC